The 21 T cell receptor beta chains below all came from one sample that was sequenced in a study of CD8 T cells in Susac syndrome. cDNA came from around 0.54 to 1 ug RNA primed by random hexamers. Using its own MiXCR run on the immunoSEQ multiplex PCR reads, TCRdb lists one record per CDR3 protein. Among about 150,000 distinct CDR3 sequences listed, about 94% were seen once. The sequencing input was CD8+ T cells from PBMCs. Receptor source: a human donor with multiple sclerosis.

The V gene is TRBV13, the J gene TRBJ1-2; D is unclear. The CDR3 sequence is 16 residues long. V was cut by 0 bases and J by 6 bases, with 17 bases left in between. Germline V gene data show CDR1 as PRHDT and CDR2 as FYEKMQ (reference sequence). CDR3 DNA: TGTGCCAGCAGCTTAGGCCTAAATGTGTTAAACCATGGCTACACCTTC. Translation gives CASSLGLNVLNHGYTF.

The J gene is TRBJ2-2, the V gene TRBV13; D remains unclear. The length of the CDR3 is 11 residues. Germline values: CDR1 PRHDT, CDR2 FYEKMQ (reference sequence). V lost 2 bases and J lost 7, with 2 bases in between. The CDR3 region has the DNA TGTGCCAGCAGCTTACTCGGGGAGCTGTTTTTT. It yields the protein CASSLLGELFF.

The genes are TRBV5-4 and TRBJ2-5; a possible D gene is TRBD1 (5 bases). This CDR3 spans 16 amino acids. Germline V gene data show CDR1 as SGHNT and CDR2 as YYREEE (reference sequence). Trimming removed 0 bases from V and 5 bases from J, with 17 bases in between. CDR3 region: CASSLEKGSSWETQYF. CDR3 bases: TGTGCCAGCAGCTTGGAGAAGGGGTCTAGTTGGGAGACCCAGTACTTC.

V and J are TRBV5-4 and TRBJ2-1; a possible D gene is TRBD1 (5 bases). CDR3 size: 16 residues. V was trimmed by 4 bases and J by 0 bases, leaving 14 bases between them. Per the germline V gene, CDR1 is SGHNT and CDR2 is YYREEE (reference sequence). The CDR3, as DNA: TGTGCCAGCAGCCCCGACAGATCCAGCTCCTACAATGAGCAGTTCTTC. Residues: CASSPDRSSSYNEQFF.

This CDR3 is CASSFSVDEQYF. CDR3 sequence (DNA): TGTGCCAGCAGCTTCTCAGTCGACGAGCAGTACTTC. The chain couples TRBV5-6 to TRBJ2-7; D is undetermined. The V gene's germline CDR1 is SGHDT and CDR2 YYEEEE. Trimming took off 2 bases at V and 5 bases at J, with 8 bases between the two ends. The CDR3 totals 12 residues.

The V and J genes are TRBV29-1 and TRBJ1-2, with a possible D match to TRBD1 (5 bases). Germline CDR1 is SQVTM and CDR2 is ANQGSEA. V lost 4 bases and J lost 3, with 9 bases in between. This CDR3 comprises 12 residues. The CDR3 is CSVARGDYGYTF. Here the CDR3 DNA reads TGCAGCGTTGCAAGGGGAGACTATGGCTACACCTTC. Full variable domain (remainder filled in from reference TRBV29-1 and TRBJ1-2): SAVISQKPSRDICQRGTSLTIQCQVDSQVTMMFWYRQQPGQSLTLIATANQGSEATYESGFVIDKFPISRPNLTFSTLTVSNMSPEDSSIYLCSVARGDYGYTFGSGTRLTVV.

The chain recombines TRBV12-3 or TRBV12-4 with TRBJ2-7, with D unclear. This CDR3 is built from 13 residues. Trimming shortened V by 1 base and J by 2 bases, and 6 bases separated the two germline ends. The CDR3 loop is CASSLGRTYEQYF. Written as DNA, the CDR3 is TGTGCCAGCAGTTTAGGCAGGACCTACGAGCAGTACTTC.

This clonotype was counted once. V is TRBV7-9 and J is TRBJ1-1, with a tentative D call TRBD1 (5 bases). Trimming pared 6 bases from V and 7 bases from J, leaving 9 bases between. This CDR3 has 11 amino acids. In germline, CDR1 is SEHNR, CDR2 FQNEAQ (reference sequence). DNA of the CDR3: TGTGCCAGCAGGTTGGGGGTTGAAGCTTTCTTT. It yields the protein CASRLGVEAFF.

The chain has TRBV7-9 and TRBJ1-1, with unresolved D. V lost 5 bases and J lost 7, with 11 bases in between. The germline CDR1 and CDR2 sequences are SEHNR and FQNEAQ (reference sequence). This CDR3 region has 12 residues. The CDR3 DNA reads TGTGCCAGCAGCCCCCTGTCAGATGAAGCTTTCTTT. It specifies CASSPLSDEAFF.

The rearrangement uses TRBV12-5 and TRBJ2-3; D ambiguous. Germline V gene lookup returns CDR1 LGHNT and CDR2 FRNRAP. This CDR3 spans 14 amino acids. V dropped 8 bases and J dropped 5 bases, with 17 bases sitting between them. CDR3 sequence reads: CASLSGWVGDTQYF. CDR3 DNA: TGTGCTAGTCTCTCCGGTTGGGTGGGAGATACGCAGTATTTT.

This chain uses TRBV29-1 with TRBJ1-2; 8 positions match TRBD1. The CDR3 spans 16 residues. J gave up 2 bases and V 1 base, and 9 bases lay outside the gene matches. Germline CDR1 and CDR2: SQVTM and ANQGSEA. CDR3 region: CSVEGGTGPRNYGYTF. The CDR3, as DNA: TGCAGCGTTGAAGGAGGGACAGGACCCAGGAACTATGGCTACACCTTC. The variable domain in full, with the rest retrieved from reference TRBV29-1 and TRBJ1-2, is SAVISQKPSRDICQRGTSLTIQCQVDSQVTMMFWYRQQPGQSLTLIATANQGSEATYESGFVIDKFPISRPNLTFSTLTVSNMSPEDSSIYLCSVEGGTGPRNYGYTFGSGTRLTVV.

This clonotype was observed once. This chain connects TRBV24-1 to TRBJ1-5, with D unresolved. The CDR3 runs 12 residues. With 0 bases removed from V and 10 bases from J, the gap between germline ends came to 6 bases. The germline CDR1 and CDR2 sequences are KGHDR and SFDVKD. Here the CDR3 DNA reads TGTGCCACCAGTGATTTGGGCGGTCCCCAGCATTTT. Protein: CATSDLGGPQHF.

The chain combines TRBV19 with TRBJ1-6, with 10 nucleotides matching TRBD1. The CDR3 spans 14 residues. V lost 5 bases and J lost 11; bases outside the gene matches: 6. Per germline, CDR1 LNHDA and CDR2 SQIVND (reference sequence). The CDR3 DNA is TGTGCCAGTAGTCGCGGGACAGGGGCGCCACCCCTCCACTTT. It specifies CASSRGTGAPPLHF.

In this sample, this clonotype turned up a few times. The V call is TRBV5-4, the J call TRBJ2-1; unclear D gene. The CDR3 length is 10 residues. The ends were cut back, 0 bases at V and 12 bases at J, with 4 bases in the middle. Germline CDR1 reads SGHNT; CDR2 reads YYREEE (reference sequence). The CDR3 DNA reads as TGTGCCAGCAGCTTGGAGGGGCAGTTCTTC. This codes for CASSLEGQFF.

The chain recombines TRBV9 with TRBJ1-1; TRBD1 might be the D (5 bases). The CDR3 consists of 11 residues. Germline V CDR1 and CDR2: SGDLS, YYNGEE. Trimming left V 5 bases short and J 7 bases short, with 9 bases between. Here the CDR3 DNA reads TGTGCCAGCAGTAGAGGGGATGAAGCTTTCTTT. The encoded protein is CASSRGDEAFF.

The rearrangement links TRBV7-9 to TRBJ2-5; no definite D call. The CDR3 has 17 amino acids. Germline values: CDR1 SEHNR, CDR2 FQNEAQ (reference sequence). The ends were cut back, 5 bases at V and 5 bases at J, with 24 bases in the middle. CDR3 DNA sequence: TGTGCCAGCAGCGCATTTAATGGTGACAAATTACAGGAGACCCAGTACTTC. Translation: CASSAFNGDKLQETQYF.

This chain uses TRBV7-9 with TRBJ1-2; D remains unclear. Germline CDR1 is SEHNR and CDR2 is FQNEAQ (reference sequence). The V end was cut by 2 bases, the J end by 4 bases, with 8 bases between. The CDR3 sequence is 13 residues long. The CDR3 spells CASSLSLLYGYTF. The CDR3 region has the DNA TGTGCCAGCAGCTTAAGTCTCCTCTATGGCTACACCTTC.

The CDR3 region is CAISDWPPQETQYF. As DNA, the CDR3 is TGTGCCATCAGTGATTGGCCACCGCAAGAGACCCAGTACTTC. The J gene is TRBJ2-5, the V gene TRBV10-3; D gene uncertain. CDR1 is ENHRY, CDR2 SYGVKD, per germline. V lost 3 bases, J lost 2 bases, and 10 bases lay in between. The length of the CDR3 is 14 residues.

V usage is TRBV3-1 and J usage is TRBJ2-7; D gene ambiguous. The CDR3 consists of 16 residues. Between the trimmed V and J ends, which lost 3 bases and 5 bases, there was a span of 20 bases. The germline CDR1 and CDR2 sequences are LGHDT and YNNKEL (reference sequence). This chain's CDR3 is CASSQERFSAWDEQYF. The CDR3 coding sequence is TGTGCCAGCAGCCAGGAAAGGTTCTCGGCCTGGGACGAGCAGTACTTC.

The chain combines TRBV6-6 with TRBJ2-5; tentatively, D is TRBD1 (6 bases). V was shortened by 3 bases and J by 2 bases, with 10 bases between the two germline ends. The CDR3 consists of 14 residues. CDR1 MNHNY and CDR2 SVGAGI come from the germline V gene (reference sequence). DNA of the CDR3: TGTGCCAGCAGTTATGTCGGACAGCAAGAGACCCAGTACTTC. Translation gives CASSYVGQQETQYF.

The J gene is TRBJ1-5, the V gene TRBV24-1; the match to TRBD1 covers 8 bases. This CDR3 comprises 15 residues. Losses at the gene ends were 9 bases for V and 3 bases for J; bases not matched to a gene: 9. Looked up from germline, CDR1 is KGHDR and CDR2 is SFDVKD. In DNA form, the CDR3 reads TGTGCCACCCAGCGAGGGACAGGATACAATCAGCCCCAGCATTTT. Protein product: CATQRGTGYNQPQHF.